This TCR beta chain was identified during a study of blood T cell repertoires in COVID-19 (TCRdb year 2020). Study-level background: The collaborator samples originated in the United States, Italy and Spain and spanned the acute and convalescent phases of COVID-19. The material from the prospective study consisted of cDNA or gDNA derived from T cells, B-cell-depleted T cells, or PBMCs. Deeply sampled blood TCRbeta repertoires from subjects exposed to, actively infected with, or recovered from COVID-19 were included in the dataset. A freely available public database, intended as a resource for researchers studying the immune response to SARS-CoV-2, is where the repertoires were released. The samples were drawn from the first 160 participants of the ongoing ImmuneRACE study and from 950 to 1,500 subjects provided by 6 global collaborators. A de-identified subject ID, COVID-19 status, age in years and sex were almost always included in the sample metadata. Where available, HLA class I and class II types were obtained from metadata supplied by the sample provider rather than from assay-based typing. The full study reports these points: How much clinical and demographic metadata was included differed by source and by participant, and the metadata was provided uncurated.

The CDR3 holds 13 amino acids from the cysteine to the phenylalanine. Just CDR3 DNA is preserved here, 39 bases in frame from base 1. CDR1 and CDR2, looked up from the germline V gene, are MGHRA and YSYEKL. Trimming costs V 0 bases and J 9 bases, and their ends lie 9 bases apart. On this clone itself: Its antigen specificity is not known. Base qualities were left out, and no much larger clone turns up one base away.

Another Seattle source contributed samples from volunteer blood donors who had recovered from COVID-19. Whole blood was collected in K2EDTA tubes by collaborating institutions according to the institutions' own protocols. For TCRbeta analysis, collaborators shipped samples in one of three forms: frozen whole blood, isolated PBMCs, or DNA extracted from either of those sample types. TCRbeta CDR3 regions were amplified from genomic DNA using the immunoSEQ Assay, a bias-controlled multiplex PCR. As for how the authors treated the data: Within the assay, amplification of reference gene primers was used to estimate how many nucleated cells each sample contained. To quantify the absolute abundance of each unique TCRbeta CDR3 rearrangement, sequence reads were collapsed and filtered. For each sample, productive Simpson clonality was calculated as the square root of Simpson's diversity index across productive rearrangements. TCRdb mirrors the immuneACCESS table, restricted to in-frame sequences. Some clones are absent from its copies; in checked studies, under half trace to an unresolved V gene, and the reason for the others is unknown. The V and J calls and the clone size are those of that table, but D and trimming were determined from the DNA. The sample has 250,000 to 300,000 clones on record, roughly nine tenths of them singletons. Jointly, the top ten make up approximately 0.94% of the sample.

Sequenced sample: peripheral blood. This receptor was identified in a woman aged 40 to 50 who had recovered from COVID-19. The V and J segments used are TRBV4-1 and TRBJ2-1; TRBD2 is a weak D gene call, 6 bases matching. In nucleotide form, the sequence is TGCGCCAGCAGCCAAGATAGCGGCGCTGAGCAGTTCTTC. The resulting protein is CASSQDSGAEQFF.